Included here is one TCR beta chain sequence, with context. What it recognizes is unknown. The source of the sample is a study of OX40 agonist ivuxolimab in advanced cancers. Study-level information: Patients received the agonistic anti-OX40 (CD134) antibody ivuxolimab. Study-wide findings and caveats: The authors also found low normalized T-cell clonal expansion in some nonresponders.

V was shortened by 0 bases and J by 1 base, with 7 bases between the two germline ends. The CDR3 covers 15 residues. Germline lookup yields CDR1 MNHNY and CDR2 SVGAGI (reference sequence). TCRdb's copy holds only in-frame clones and misses some; the assay was immunoSEQ multiplex PCR. Found here are more than 90,000 clones, less than 85% of them singletons; the top ten hold less than 6%. The sampling schedule covered blood at baseline, cycle 4 day 1, and cycle 7 day 1. This material consisted of CD4+ or CD8+ T cells sorted from blood, taken in a trial of the OX40 agonist ivuxolimab. The sequence was obtained from an adult with an advanced solid tumor such as melanoma, head and neck, liver or kidney cancer. This chain joins TRBV6-6 and TRBJ1-5; D unresolved. CDR3: CASSYSGGSNQPQHF. The CDR3 DNA follows: TGTGCCAGCAGTTACTCGGGTGGGAGCAATCAGCCCCAGCATTTT.